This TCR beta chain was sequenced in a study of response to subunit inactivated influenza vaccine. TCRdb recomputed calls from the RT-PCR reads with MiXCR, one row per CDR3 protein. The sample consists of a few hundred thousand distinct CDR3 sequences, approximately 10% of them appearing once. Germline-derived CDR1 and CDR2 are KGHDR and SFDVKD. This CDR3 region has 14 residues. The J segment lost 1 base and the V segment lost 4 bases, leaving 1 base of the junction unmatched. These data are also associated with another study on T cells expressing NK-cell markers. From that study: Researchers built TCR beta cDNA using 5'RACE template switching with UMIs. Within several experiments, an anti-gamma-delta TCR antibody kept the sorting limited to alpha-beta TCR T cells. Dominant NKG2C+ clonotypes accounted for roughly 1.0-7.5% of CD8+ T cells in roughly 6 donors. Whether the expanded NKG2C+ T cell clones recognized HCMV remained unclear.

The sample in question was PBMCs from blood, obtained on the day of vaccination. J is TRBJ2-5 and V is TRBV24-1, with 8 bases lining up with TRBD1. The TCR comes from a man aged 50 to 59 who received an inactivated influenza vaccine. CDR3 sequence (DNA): TGTGCCACCAGTGACACAGGGGGCCAAGAGACCCAGTACTTC. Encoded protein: CATSDTGGQETQYF.